This T cell receptor beta chain was identified in a study of vaccination effects on CD4 cells after COVID-19. Concerning this clone itself: The target antigen is unknown.

Some clones are missing from TCRdb's copy, which holds only in-frame ones; the method was immunoSEQ multiplex PCR. The table records about 66,000 clones, under 85% of them present only once. With the ViraFEST assay, the study expanded antigen-specific CD4+ T cells using viral peptide pools, then sequenced them. Subsequent to a culture period of about nine days, CD4+ T cells were isolated. Either the BNT162b2 or mRNA-1273 vaccine was given to participants in two doses. Trimming pared 6 bases from V and 8 bases from J, leaving 20 bases between. Germline CDR1 is MNHEY and CDR2 is SMNVEV (reference sequence). The CDR3 contains 15 residues.

Material: CD4+ T cells from PBMCs cultured with HCoV-OC43 spike peptides, obtained after COVID-19 vaccination. As for subset: HCoV-OC43 spike overlapping peptide pool stimulation. The source is a human donor who received a COVID-19 vaccine. The chain links TRBV27 to TRBJ2-1; D is perhaps TRBD1 (7 bases). CDR3: CASRPPGGLRDEQFF. CDR3 nucleotide sequence: TGTGCCAGCAGACCGCCAGGGGGGCTCCGCGATGAGCAGTTCTTC.